The next 25 T cell receptor beta chains were all read from a single sample in a study of PD-L1 blockade in urothelial cancer. Profiled with immunoSEQ multiplex PCR; TCRdb holds only in-frame clones, not every one. The sample lists around 80,000 clones, around 90% occurring once. The sequencing used PBMCs, collected around atezolizumab (anti-PD-L1) treatment. All receptors come from a woman in her 70s with urothelial cancer.

The chain has TRBV6-1 and TRBJ2-6, with D possibly being TRBD1 (5 bases). This CDR3 is 14 amino acids long. V was pared by 7 bases and J by 1 base, with 8 bases between. Germline values: CDR1 MNHNS, CDR2 SASEGT. The CDR3 is CASTQGSGANVLTF. The CDR3 coding sequence is TGTGCCAGCACCCAGGGTTCTGGGGCCAACGTCCTGACTTTC.

The chain links TRBV5-1 to TRBJ2-6; a possible D gene is TRBD1 (6 bases). Germline values: CDR1 SGHRS, CDR2 YFSETQ. Trimming stripped 4 bases from V and 0 bases from J, with 17 bases between. There are 18 residues in the CDR3. CDR3 nucleotides: TGCGCCAGCAGCCGCGGCATAGGGGGAGCCTCTGGGGCCAACGTCCTGACTTTC. Protein sequence: CASSRGIGGASGANVLTF.

This clone showed up just once. This chain joins TRBV28 and TRBJ1-5; D remains unclear. In germline, CDR1 is MDHEN, CDR2 SYDVKM. CDR3 length: 12 amino acids. V lost 6 bases and J lost 3, with 6 bases in between. DNA of the CDR3: TGTGCCAGCAGACAGCCCAATCAGCCCCAGCATTTT. It is translated as CASRQPNQPQHF. Based on the CDR3 plus reference TRBV28 and TRBJ1-5, the full variable domain is DVKVTQSSRYLVKRTGEKVFLECVQDMDHENMFWYRQDPGLGLRLIYFSYDVKMKEKGDIPEGYSVSREKKERFSLILESASTNQTSMYLCASRQPNQPQHFGDGTRLSIL.

The V and J genes are TRBV5-1 and TRBJ2-7; 9 nucleotides match TRBD1. Losses at the gene ends were 4 bases for V and 3 bases for J; bases not matched to a gene: 5. CDR1 SGHRS and CDR2 YFSETQ come from the germline V gene. The CDR3 contains 14 residues. The CDR3 loop is CASSPVTGGYEQYF. CDR3 coding DNA: TGCGCCAGCAGCCCGGTGACAGGGGGCTACGAGCAGTACTTC.

The chain employs TRBV9 and TRBJ1-3, with D possibly TRBD1 on 6 matching bases. Per germline, CDR1 SGDLS and CDR2 YYNGEE. The CDR3 is made up of 14 amino acids. Trimming left V 3 bases short and J 2 bases short, with 9 bases between. For the CDR3, the DNA is TGTGCCAGCAGCGCCTCAGGGGCTGGAAACACCATATATTTT. Protein sequence: CASSASGAGNTIYF.

This sequence joins TRBV9 and TRBJ1-2; the D is unclear. CDR1 and CDR2 from the germline V gene are SGDLS and YYNGEE. The length of the CDR3 is 13 residues. V gave up 0 bases and J gave up 0 bases, with 3 bases separating them. The CDR3 bases are TGTGCCAGCAGCGTAGCTCCTAACTATGGCTACACCTTC. Translated, it gives CASSVAPNYGYTF.

The count of this clone is one. Other DNA sequences within the sample encode an identical CDR3. The gene calls are TRBV11-2 and TRBJ1-2, with 12 nucleotides matching TRBD1. Per germline, CDR1 SGHAT and CDR2 FQNNGV. The V and J ends lost 5 bases and 5 bases, in that order; junction bases with no gene match: 9. This CDR3 contains 16 residues. CDR3 DNA sequence: TGTGCCAGCAGCCCCAACGGGGACAGGGGGCTGTATGGCTACACCTTC. It codes for CASSPNGDRGLYGYTF.

The chain uses TRBV19 and TRBJ1-2; D is uncertain. CDR3 length: 14 amino acids. V lost 3 bases and J 4 bases, leaving 12 bases between the germline ends. The V gene's germline CDR1 is LNHDA and CDR2 SQIVND (reference sequence). CDR3 in DNA: TGTGCCAGTAGTATCGGAGAGGGTTTCTATGGCTACACCTTC. Amino acids: CASSIGEGFYGYTF.

This clone was observed a few times. The gene calls are TRBV5-4 and TRBJ2-1; no reliable D call. Trimming took 5 bases from V and 0 from J, leaving 12 bases between them. CDR3 length equals 15 residues. The V gene's germline CDR1 is SGHNT and CDR2 YYREEE (reference sequence). The CDR3 sequence: CASSIEVNSYNEQFF. CDR3 DNA sequence: TGTGCCAGCAGTATCGAGGTGAACTCCTACAATGAGCAGTTCTTC. The whole variable domain, filled in from reference TRBV5-4 and TRBJ2-1, reads ETGVTQSPTHLIKTRGQQVTLRCSSQSGHNTVSWYQQALGQGPQFIFQYYREEENGRGNFPPRFSGLQFPNYSSELNVNALELDDSALYLCASSIEVNSYNEQFFGPGTRLTVL.

The chain carries TRBV5-5 and TRBJ2-3; 8 bases fit TRBD1. The V and J ends lost 4 bases and 4 bases, in that order; junction bases with no gene match: 8. The CDR3 is made up of 15 amino acids. In germline, CDR1 is SGHKS, CDR2 YYEKEE (reference sequence). The CDR3 coding sequence is TGTGCCAGCAGCGCAGACAGGGGTTGGTCAGATACGCAGTATTTT. This codes for CASSADRGWSDTQYF.

The chain has TRBV30 and TRBJ2-3; a possible D gene is TRBD2 (5 bases). Germline CDR1 is GTSNPN and CDR2 is SVGIG (reference sequence). Deletions cut 1 base from V and 4 bases from J, with 12 bases between. This CDR3 spans 14 amino acids. CDR3 nucleotides: TGTGCCTGGAGTGAAGGCGGAGGCGCAGATACGCAGTATTTT. Translated, it gives CAWSEGGGADTQYF.

The chain links TRBV6-6 to TRBJ1-1; 7 nucleotides align to TRBD1. CDR1 is MNHNY and CDR2 is SVGAGI in the germline V gene (reference sequence). V lost 5 bases and J lost 6; bases outside the gene matches: 3. CDR3 size: 12 residues. For the CDR3, the DNA is TGTGCCAGCAGTCGACAGGGATCTGAAGCTTTCTTT. It yields the protein CASSRQGSEAFF.

The rearrangement links TRBV7-2 to TRBJ2-5, with TRBD2 matching over 8 bases. The ends lost 7 bases at V and 4 bases at J; junction bases unmatched: 8. This CDR3 contains 14 residues. Germline CDR1 SGHTA, CDR2 FQGNSA. CDR3 loop: CASNAAGVRETQYF. DNA of the CDR3: TGTGCCAGCAACGCAGCGGGAGTGAGAGAGACCCAGTACTTC.

This rearrangement joins TRBV18 to TRBJ1-5; 8 bases are shared with TRBD1. The trim removed 3 bases at V and 4 bases at J, leaving 2 bases unmatched. The length of the CDR3 is 14 residues. CDR1 and CDR2 from the germline V gene are KGHSH and LQKENI. The CDR3 DNA reads as TGTGCCAGCTCACCCCAGGGGGCGAATCAGCCCCAGCATTTT. Its protein is CASSPQGANQPQHF.

The chain has TRBV5-6 and TRBJ2-3; D call uncertain. CDR3 length: 15 residues. Between the trimmed V and J ends, which lost 0 bases and 0 bases, there was a span of 8 bases. The germline V gene has CDR1 SGHDT and CDR2 YYEEEE. This CDR3 reads CASSLGGSSTDTQYF. The CDR3 DNA reads TGTGCCAGCAGCTTGGGAGGATCTAGCACAGATACGCAGTATTTT.

The CDR3 is CASTKATSGWSYNEQFF. Written as DNA, the CDR3 is TGTGCCAGCACCAAGGCTACTAGCGGGTGGTCCTACAATGAGCAGTTCTTC. The chain combines TRBV11-2 with TRBJ2-1, with 9 bases identical to TRBD2. V dropped 7 bases and J dropped 1; count of bases not matched to a gene: 11. The CDR3 extends over 17 amino acids. Germline CDR1 SGHAT, CDR2 FQNNGV. Full variable domain (remainder filled in from reference TRBV11-2 and TRBJ2-1): EAGVAQSPRYKIIEKRQSVAFWCNPISGHATLYWYQQILGQGPKLLIQFQNNGVVDDSQLPKDRFSAERLKGVDSTLKIQPAKLEDSAVYLCASTKATSGWSYNEQFFGPGTRLTVL.

By share, this clone ranks as medium-sized (0.01 to 0.1%). The rearrangement uses TRBV6-1 and TRBJ2-7; D perhaps matches TRBD2 (5 bases). Germline V gene data show CDR1 as MNHNS and CDR2 as SASEGT. V was clipped by 8 bases and J by 3 bases, with 11 bases between them. The CDR3 runs 12 residues. CDR3 residues: CASLDGLYEQYF. The DNA of the CDR3 is TGTGCCAGCCTGGACGGACTCTACGAGCAGTACTTC.

This chain connects TRBV30 to TRBJ2-3; TRBD2 is a possible D gene (6 bases). The CDR3 totals 15 residues. V lost 0 bases, J lost 2 bases, and 12 bases lay in between. Germline V gene data show CDR1 as GTSNPN and CDR2 as SVGIG (reference sequence). The CDR3: CAWSVGGGTTDTQYF. For the CDR3, the DNA is TGTGCCTGGAGTGTAGGAGGCGGGACCACAGATACGCAGTATTTT.

The V call is TRBV7-2, the J call TRBJ2-5; 7 nucleotides line up with TRBD1. Germline CDR1 SGHTA, CDR2 FQGNSA. This CDR3 spans 14 amino acids. Trimming cost V 6 bases and J 7 bases; bases outside gene matches: 11. CDR3 bases: TGTGCCAGCAGTCTGGGGACAGCTATGCGGACCCAGTACTTC. This sequence encodes CASSLGTAMRTQYF.

This clone was seen ten or more times. This chain joins TRBV2 and TRBJ1-2, with D tentatively TRBD1 (6 bases). This CDR3 is 13 amino acids long. Germline CDR1 reads SNHLY; CDR2 reads FYNNEI. V was trimmed by 7 bases and J by 6 bases, leaving 15 bases between them. CDR3 residues: CASNTQGRHGYTF. The CDR3, as DNA: TGTGCCAGCAACACACAGGGCCGACATGGCTACACCTTC. Based on the CDR3 plus reference TRBV2 and TRBJ1-2, the full variable domain is EPEVTQTPSHQVTQMGQEVILRCVPISNHLYFYWYRQILGQKVEFLVSFYNNEISEKSEIFDDQFSVERPDGSNFTLKIRSTKLEDSAMYFCASNTQGRHGYTFGSGTRLTVV.

This clone was seen a few times. The gene calls are TRBV6-6 and TRBJ2-7, with a tentative D call TRBD2 (6 bases). The germline V gene has CDR1 MNHNY and CDR2 SVGAGI (reference sequence). The CDR3 runs to 13 residues. With 6 bases removed from V and 1 base from J, the gap between germline ends came to 10 bases. CDR3 nucleotide sequence: TGTGCCAGCAGGCGGGGCTTGTCCTACGAGCAGTACTTC. As protein: CASRRGLSYEQYF.

The chain recombines TRBV5-1 with TRBJ2-1, with 7 bases matching TRBD2. Per germline, CDR1 SGHRS and CDR2 YFSETQ. The CDR3 has 14 residues. V shed 0 bases and J 7 bases; nucleotides not matched to a gene: 4. CDR3 in DNA: TGCGCCAGCAGCTTGGGGGGGGGAACAAATGAGCAGTTCTTC. Translated, it gives CASSLGGGTNEQFF.

The chain has TRBV5-4 and TRBJ2-5; 9 nucleotides match TRBD1. The CDR3 has 15 amino acids. V shed 4 bases, J shed 4 bases, and the junction held 8 bases outside the gene matches. Per the germline V gene, CDR1 is SGHNT and CDR2 is YYREEE (reference sequence). As DNA, the CDR3 is TGTGCCAGCAGCGAAAGGACAGGGGCCTTAGAGACCCAGTACTTC. As protein: CASSERTGALETQYF.

The chain joins TRBV5-4 to TRBJ2-3, with TRBD2 matching 9 bases. This CDR3 contains 18 residues. V was pared by 4 bases and J by 3 bases, with 15 bases of the junction left unmatched. CDR1 and CDR2 (germline): SGHNT, YYREEE (reference sequence). The CDR3: CASSPSKALAGLTDTQYF. The CDR3 bases are TGTGCCAGCAGCCCCTCGAAAGCGCTAGCGGGACTGACAGATACGCAGTATTTT.

The V and J genes are TRBV12-5 and TRBJ1-2; D might be TRBD1 (6 bases). Looked up from germline, CDR1 is LGHNT and CDR2 is FRNRAP. The V and J ends lost 6 bases and 3 bases respectively, with 11 bases between them. The CDR3 loop spans 13 amino acids. The CDR3 here is CASGGGVDYGYTF. CDR3 DNA: TGTGCTAGTGGAGGGGGGGTGGACTATGGCTACACCTTC.